These 8 T cell receptor beta chains were sequenced from one sample in a study of cytomegalovirus exposure and HLA in healthy donors. In the PCR, 60 Vbeta and 13 Jbeta primers were used. The data were produced by immunoSEQ multiplex PCR, yet TCRdb's version contains in-frame clones alone and is incomplete. The profile shows tens of thousands of clones, around 80% of them singletons. Sequences were obtained from PBMCs. These receptors were taken from a male donor in good health and CMV-seronegative.

CDR3 region: CASSLRASGGANTGELFF. In DNA, the CDR3 is TGTGCCAGCAGCTTAAGGGCCAGCGGGGGGGCGAACACCGGGGAGCTGTTTTTT. This chain joins TRBV7-6 and TRBJ2-2, with 10 bases identical to TRBD2. The ends lost 2 bases at V and 0 bases at J; junction bases unmatched: 6. This CDR3 has 18 residues. Germline V CDR1 and CDR2: SGHVS, FNYEAQ. Full variable domain (rest looked up from reference TRBV7-6 and TRBJ2-2): GAGVSQSPRYKVTKRGQDVALRCDPISGHVSLYWYRQALGQGPEFLTYFNYEAQQDKSGLPNDRFSAERPEGSISTLTIQRTEQRDSAMYRCASSLRASGGANTGELFFGEGSRLTVL.

The chain combines TRBV6-5 with TRBJ1-1, with 7 positions matching TRBD1. Germline CDR1 reads MNHEY; CDR2 reads SVGAGI. The CDR3 has 14 residues. The V and J ends lost 7 bases and 4 bases, in that order; junction bases with no gene match: 9. CDR3 sequence (DNA): TGTGCCAGCACCCAGGGGGGCATGGGCACTGAAGCTTTCTTT. This translates into CASTQGGMGTEAFF.

This clone was counted between two and nine times. The same CDR3 also results from other DNA sequences found in this sample. This rearrangement joins TRBV2 to TRBJ2-2, with TRBD2 matching 7 bases. V lost 4 bases and J lost 3; bases outside the gene matches: 5. Germline lookup yields CDR1 SNHLY and CDR2 FYNNEI. This CDR3 is 15 amino acids long. The CDR3 nucleotides are TGTGCCAGCAGTGTACTGGCGGGGGACACCGGGGAGCTGTTTTTT. Its translation: CASSVLAGDTGELFF.

This clone was seen only once. V and J are TRBV29-1 and TRBJ2-1; D may be TRBD2 (5 bases). V dropped 7 bases and J dropped 0 bases, with 13 bases sitting between them. This CDR3 region has 14 residues. Germline V CDR1 and CDR2: SQVTM, ANQGSEA. The CDR3 DNA reads as TGCAGCGGGGATGTGGGGAGCTCCTACAATGAGCAGTTCTTC. Encoded protein: CSGDVGSSYNEQFF.

This chain uses TRBV5-1 with TRBJ1-1; a possible D gene is TRBD1 (5 bases). V shed 1 base and J shed 1 base, with 8 bases lying between them. Germline CDR1 reads SGHRS; CDR2 reads YFSETQ. This CDR3 spans 14 amino acids. CDR3 DNA sequence: TGCGCCAGCAGCTTGACTACAGGGAACACTGAAGCTTTCTTT. It encodes CASSLTTGNTEAFF.

This clone turned up a few times. This chain joins TRBV19 and TRBJ1-5; D may be TRBD1 (5 bases). The CDR3 has 13 residues. Germline V CDR1 and CDR2: LNHDA, SQIVND (reference sequence). Trimming shortened V by 5 bases and J by 7 bases, and 12 bases separated the two germline ends. CDR3 coding DNA: TGTGCCAGTAGTCCGACAGTTGGGCAGCCCCAGCATTTT. It specifies CASSPTVGQPQHF.

In nucleotides, the CDR3 is TGTGCCAGCAACTCCCTCCGGGGTGGCGGCTACACCTTC. It specifies CASNSLRGGGYTF. This rearrangement joins TRBV6-5 to TRBJ1-2; D gene ambiguous. The CDR3 has 13 amino acids. CDR1 and CDR2 from the germline V gene are MNHEY and SVGAGI. Between the trimmed V and J ends, which lost 7 bases and 8 bases, there was a span of 17 bases.

CDR3 sequence (DNA): TGTGCCAGCAGTTACTCGAAGGGGTTGGGTTCACCCCTCCACTTT. Translated: CASSYSKGLGSPLHF. This chain links TRBV6-5 with TRBJ1-6; the D gene is possibly TRBD1 (5 bases). Deletions cut 0 bases from V and 9 bases from J, with 12 bases between. The germline gives CDR1 MNHEY, CDR2 SVGAGI. The CDR3 covers 15 residues.